This record covers a single TCR beta chain. Its antigen is unidentified. The data originate from a study of CD8 T cells in acute hepatitis C reinfection. Overall study context: TCRbeta of HCV NS3-1073-specific CD8+ T cells was profiled. Study conclusions and caveats: Preferential TRBV04 and TRBV06 usage appeared in all groups and was not explained by the naive pool. CDR3 sequences shared with other epitopes were rare.

This sample's time point: naive CD8 control sorted from an acute-time-point sample. Every 3 months, donors from a Montreal cohort of people who inject drugs were followed. Produced via immunoSEQ multiplex PCR; TCRdb's table is partial and in-frame only. The sample consists of about 40,000 clones, approximately 83% of them appearing once. CDR1 and CDR2 (germline): SGHDN, FVKESK. Trimming left V 0 bases short and J 4 bases short, with 9 bases between. There are 14 residues in the CDR3. The sequenced sample consisted of naive CD8+ T cells from PBMCs. This clonotype originated in a woman aged 18-29 years who spontaneously cleared hepatitis C infection. The genes are TRBV14 and TRBJ2-5; unclear D gene. DNA for the CDR3: TGTGCCAGCAGCCAAGATTATTTGGCAGAGACCCAGTACTTC. It yields the protein CASSQDYLAETQYF.